This T cell receptor (beta chain) was found in a study of CXCR3-negative and CXCR3-positive naive CD8 T cells. Study overall: Libraries each contributed about 1.5 +/- 0.3 million TRB reads, for about 135 million in total. Study-wide results and caveats: TRBV-TRBJ usage was alike in naive CXCR3-negative and CXCR3-positive cells but differed in memory cells. Both naive subsets had comparably high diversity; memory CD8+ cells much lower. CXCR3-negative naive cells had less hydrophobic TRB CDR3s than did CXCR3-positive naive cells.

CDR1 SGHRS and CDR2 YFSETQ come from the germline V gene. This CDR3 contains 17 residues. TRB cDNA was prepared as libraries by UMI-labeled 5' RACE. Reprocessing the 5' RACE reads, TCRdb reports a single entry for every CDR3 protein and omits DNA. This listing includes some 130,000 distinct CDR3 sequences. Naive CD8+ T lymphocytes were specified as CD45RO-CCR7+CD27+CD95-. As to this clonotype: What it binds is not known.

Sample: naive CXCR3+ CD8+ T cells from blood. Noted subset: CD45RO-CCR7+CD27+CD95- naive CD8+ T cells expressing CXCR3 (TNR3+). This chain links TRBV5-1 with TRBJ2-5; as DNA is missing, the TRBD2 call by TCRdb cannot be tested. The TCR originated in a human donor in good health. Some clones in this sample may be carry-over from other donors' samples. CDR3 amino acids: CASSSGLAGYLGETQYF.